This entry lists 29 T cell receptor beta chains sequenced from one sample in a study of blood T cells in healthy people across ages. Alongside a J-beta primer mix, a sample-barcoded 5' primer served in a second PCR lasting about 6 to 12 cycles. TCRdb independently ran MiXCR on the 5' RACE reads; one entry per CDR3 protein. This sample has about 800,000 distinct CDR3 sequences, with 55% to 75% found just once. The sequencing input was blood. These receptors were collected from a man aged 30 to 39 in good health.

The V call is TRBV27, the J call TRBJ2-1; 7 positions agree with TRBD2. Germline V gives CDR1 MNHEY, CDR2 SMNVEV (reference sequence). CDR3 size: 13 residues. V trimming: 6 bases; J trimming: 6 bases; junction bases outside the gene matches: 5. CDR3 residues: CASRKLAPNEQFF. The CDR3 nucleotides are TGTGCCAGCAGGAAACTAGCGCCCAATGAGCAGTTCTTC.

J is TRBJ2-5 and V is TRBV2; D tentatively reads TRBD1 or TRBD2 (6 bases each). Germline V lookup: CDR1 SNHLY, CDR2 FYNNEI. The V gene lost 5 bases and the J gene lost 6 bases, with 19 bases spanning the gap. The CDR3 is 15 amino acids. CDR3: CASSSPGGGGKTQYF. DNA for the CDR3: TGTGCCAGCAGTTCTCCCGGGGGCGGTGGGAAGACCCAGTACTTC.

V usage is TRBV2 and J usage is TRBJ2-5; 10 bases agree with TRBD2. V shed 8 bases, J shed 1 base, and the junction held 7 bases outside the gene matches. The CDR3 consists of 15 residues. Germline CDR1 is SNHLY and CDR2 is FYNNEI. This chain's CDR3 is CASRTLAGVQETQYF. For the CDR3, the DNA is TGTGCCAGCCGGACGCTAGCGGGGGTCCAAGAGACCCAGTACTTC.

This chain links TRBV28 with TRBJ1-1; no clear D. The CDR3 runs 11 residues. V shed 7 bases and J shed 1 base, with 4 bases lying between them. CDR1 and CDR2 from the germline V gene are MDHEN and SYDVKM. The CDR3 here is CASTGNTEAFF. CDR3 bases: TGTGCCAGCACGGGGAACACTGAAGCTTTCTTT.

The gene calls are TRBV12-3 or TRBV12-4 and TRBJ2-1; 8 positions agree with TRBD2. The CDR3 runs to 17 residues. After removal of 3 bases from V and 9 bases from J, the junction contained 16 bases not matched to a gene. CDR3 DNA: TGTGCCAGCAGTTTCATCCCCGGGAGGGTTTCTCTCACTGAGCAGTTCTTC. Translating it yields CASSFIPGRVSLTEQFF.

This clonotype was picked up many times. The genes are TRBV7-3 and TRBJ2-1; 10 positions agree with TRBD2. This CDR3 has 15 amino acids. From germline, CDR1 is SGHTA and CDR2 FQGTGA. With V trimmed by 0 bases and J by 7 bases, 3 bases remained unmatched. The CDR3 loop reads CASSLTSGRGNEQFF. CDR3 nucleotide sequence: TGTGCCAGCAGCTTAACCAGCGGGAGGGGTAATGAGCAGTTCTTC. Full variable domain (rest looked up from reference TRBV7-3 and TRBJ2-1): GAGVSQTPSNKVTEKGKYVELRCDPISGHTALYWYRQSLGQGPEFLIYFQGTGAADDSGLPNDRFFAVRPEGSVSTLKIQRTERGDSAVYLCASSLTSGRGNEQFFGPGTRLTVL.

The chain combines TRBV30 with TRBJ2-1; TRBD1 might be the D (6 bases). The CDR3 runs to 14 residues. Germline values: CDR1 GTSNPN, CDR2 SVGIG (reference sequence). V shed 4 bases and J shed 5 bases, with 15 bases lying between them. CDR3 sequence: CAWNFGQSDNEQFF. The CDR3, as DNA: TGTGCCTGGAATTTTGGACAGTCCGACAATGAGCAGTTCTTC.

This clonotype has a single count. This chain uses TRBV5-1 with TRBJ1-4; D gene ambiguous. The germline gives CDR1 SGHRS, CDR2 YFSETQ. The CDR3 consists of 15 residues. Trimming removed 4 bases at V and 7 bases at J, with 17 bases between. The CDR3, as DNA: TGCGCCAGCAGCACTGGATCGGGCGTGGGTGAAAAACTGTTTTTT. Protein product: CASSTGSGVGEKLFF.

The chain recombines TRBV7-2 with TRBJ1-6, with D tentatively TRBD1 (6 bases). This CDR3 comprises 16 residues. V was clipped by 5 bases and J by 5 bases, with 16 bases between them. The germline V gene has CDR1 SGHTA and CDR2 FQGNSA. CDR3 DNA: TGTGCCAGCAGCCCCCGGAGGGGGTTTAATAATTCACCCCTCCACTTT. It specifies CASSPRRGFNNSPLHF.

The CDR3 loop is CSAELYGQTDTQYF. The CDR3 nucleotides are TGCAGTGCTGAGCTTTACGGACAGACAGATACGCAGTATTTT. The chain joins TRBV20-1 to TRBJ2-3; possible D gene TRBD1, 6 bases. V was trimmed by 5 bases and J by 3 bases, leaving 15 bases between them. Germline V lookup: CDR1 DFQATT, CDR2 SNEGSKA (reference sequence). CDR3 size: 14 residues.

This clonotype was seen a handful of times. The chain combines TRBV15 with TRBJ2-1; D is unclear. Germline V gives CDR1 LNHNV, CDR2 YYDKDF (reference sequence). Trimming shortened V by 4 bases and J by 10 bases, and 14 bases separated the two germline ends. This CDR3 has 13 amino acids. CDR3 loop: CATSTLPRPEQFF. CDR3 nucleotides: TGTGCCACCAGCACACTCCCGAGACCGGAGCAGTTCTTC. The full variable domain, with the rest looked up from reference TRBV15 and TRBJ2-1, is DAMVIQNPRYQVTQFGKPVTLSCSQTLNHNVMYWYQQKSSQAPKLLFHYYDKDFNNEADTPDNFQSRRPNTSFCFLDIRSPGLGDTAMYLCATSTLPRPEQFFGPGTRLTVL.

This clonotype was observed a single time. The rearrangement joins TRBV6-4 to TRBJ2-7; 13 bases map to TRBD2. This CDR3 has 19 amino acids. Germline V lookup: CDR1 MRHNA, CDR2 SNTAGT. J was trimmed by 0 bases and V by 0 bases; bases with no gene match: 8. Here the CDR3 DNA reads TGTGCCAGCAGTGACTCGAAGACTAGCGGGGGGCGACACTCCTACGAGCAGTACTTC. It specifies CASSDSKTSGGRHSYEQYF.

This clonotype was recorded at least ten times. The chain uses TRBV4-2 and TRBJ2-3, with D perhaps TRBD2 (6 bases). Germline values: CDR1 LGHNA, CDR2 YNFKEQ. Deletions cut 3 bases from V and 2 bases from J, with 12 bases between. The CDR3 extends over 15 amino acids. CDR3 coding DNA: TGTGCCAGCAGCCACGAAGCGGGCCCCACAGATACGCAGTATTTT. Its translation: CASSHEAGPTDTQYF.

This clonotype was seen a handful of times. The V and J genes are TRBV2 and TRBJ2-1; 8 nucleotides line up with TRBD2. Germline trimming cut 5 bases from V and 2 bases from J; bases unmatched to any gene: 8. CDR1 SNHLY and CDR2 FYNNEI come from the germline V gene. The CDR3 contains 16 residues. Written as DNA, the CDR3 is TGTGCCAGCAGTCCCCTCGGGGGGGCGGCCTACAATGAGCAGTTCTTC. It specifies CASSPLGGAAYNEQFF.

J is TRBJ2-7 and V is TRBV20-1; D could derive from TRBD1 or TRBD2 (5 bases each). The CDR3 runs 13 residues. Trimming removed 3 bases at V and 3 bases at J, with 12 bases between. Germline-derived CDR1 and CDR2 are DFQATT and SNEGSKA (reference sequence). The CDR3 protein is CSASPGTHYEQYF. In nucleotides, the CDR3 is TGCAGTGCTAGCCCAGGGACCCACTACGAGCAGTACTTC.

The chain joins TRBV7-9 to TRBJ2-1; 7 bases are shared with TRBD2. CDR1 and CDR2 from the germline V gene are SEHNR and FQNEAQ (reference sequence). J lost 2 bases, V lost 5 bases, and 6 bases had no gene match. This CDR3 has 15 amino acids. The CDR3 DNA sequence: TGTGCCAGCAGCCTTCTAGCGGTCCCCTACAATGAGCAGTTCTTC. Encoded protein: CASSLLAVPYNEQFF.

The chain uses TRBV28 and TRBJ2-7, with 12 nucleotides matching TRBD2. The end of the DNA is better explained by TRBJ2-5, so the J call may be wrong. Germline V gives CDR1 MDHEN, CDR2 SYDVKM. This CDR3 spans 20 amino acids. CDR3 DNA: TGTGCCAGCAGTGCCTCCCGACTGGGCAGACTAGCGGGAGCGGGAGAGACCCAGTACTTC. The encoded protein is CASSASRLGRLAGAGETQYF.

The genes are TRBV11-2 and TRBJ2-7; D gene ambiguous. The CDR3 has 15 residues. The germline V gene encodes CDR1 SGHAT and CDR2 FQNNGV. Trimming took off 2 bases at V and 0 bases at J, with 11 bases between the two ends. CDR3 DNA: TGTGCCAGCAGCTTATCTCACGGTAGCTCCTACGAGCAGTACTTC. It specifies CASSLSHGSSYEQYF.

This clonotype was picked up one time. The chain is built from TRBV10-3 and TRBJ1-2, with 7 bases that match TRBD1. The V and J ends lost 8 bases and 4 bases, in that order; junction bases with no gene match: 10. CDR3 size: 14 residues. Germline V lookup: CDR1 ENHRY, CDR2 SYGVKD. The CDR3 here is CAIAGTEDSYGYTF. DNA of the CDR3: TGTGCCATCGCAGGGACAGAAGACTCCTATGGCTACACCTTC.

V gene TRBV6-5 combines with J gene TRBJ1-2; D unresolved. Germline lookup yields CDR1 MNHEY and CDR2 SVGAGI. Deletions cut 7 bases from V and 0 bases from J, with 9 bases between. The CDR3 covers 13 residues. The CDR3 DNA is TGTGCCAGCATTTCCCCGTCTAACTATGGCTACACCTTC. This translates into CASISPSNYGYTF.

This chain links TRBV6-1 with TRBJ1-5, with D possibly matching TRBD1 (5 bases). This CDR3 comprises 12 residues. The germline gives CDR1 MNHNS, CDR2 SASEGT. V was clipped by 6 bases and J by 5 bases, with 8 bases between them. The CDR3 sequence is CASRDNHQPQHF. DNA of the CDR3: TGTGCCAGCAGGGACAACCATCAGCCCCAGCATTTT.

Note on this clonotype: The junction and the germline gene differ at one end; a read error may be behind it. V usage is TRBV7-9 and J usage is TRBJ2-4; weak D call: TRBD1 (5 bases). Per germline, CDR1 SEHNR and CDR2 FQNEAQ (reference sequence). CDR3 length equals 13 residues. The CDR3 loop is CTSSPGGADIQYF. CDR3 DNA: TGTACCAGCAGCCCCGGTGGGGCGGACATTCAGTACTTC.

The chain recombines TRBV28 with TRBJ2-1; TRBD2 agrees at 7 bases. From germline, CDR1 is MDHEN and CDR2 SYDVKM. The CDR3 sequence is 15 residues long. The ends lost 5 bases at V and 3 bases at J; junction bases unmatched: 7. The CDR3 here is CASSSPSGHYNEQFF. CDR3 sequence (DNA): TGTGCCAGCAGTAGTCCTAGCGGACACTACAATGAGCAGTTCTTC.

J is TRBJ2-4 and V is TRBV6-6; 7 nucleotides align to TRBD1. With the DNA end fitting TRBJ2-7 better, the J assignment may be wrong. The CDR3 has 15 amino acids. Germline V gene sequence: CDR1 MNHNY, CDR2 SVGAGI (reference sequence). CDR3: CASSLPSRDSYEQYF. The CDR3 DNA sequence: TGTGCCAGCAGCTTACCTAGTAGGGACAGCTACGAGCAGTACTTC.

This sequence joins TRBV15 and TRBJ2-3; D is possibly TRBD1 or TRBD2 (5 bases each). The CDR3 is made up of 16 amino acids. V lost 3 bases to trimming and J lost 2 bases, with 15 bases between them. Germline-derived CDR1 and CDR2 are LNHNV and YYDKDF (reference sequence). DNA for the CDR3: TGTGCCACCAGCAGCGGGACCGCAGGGCTCACAGATACGCAGTATTTT. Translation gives CATSSGTAGLTDTQYF.

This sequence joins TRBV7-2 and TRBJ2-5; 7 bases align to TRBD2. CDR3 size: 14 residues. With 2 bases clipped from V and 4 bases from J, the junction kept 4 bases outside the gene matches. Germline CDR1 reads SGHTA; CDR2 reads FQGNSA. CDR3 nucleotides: TGTGCCAGCAGCTTACAGCGGGATAGAGAGACCCAGTACTTC. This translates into CASSLQRDRETQYF.

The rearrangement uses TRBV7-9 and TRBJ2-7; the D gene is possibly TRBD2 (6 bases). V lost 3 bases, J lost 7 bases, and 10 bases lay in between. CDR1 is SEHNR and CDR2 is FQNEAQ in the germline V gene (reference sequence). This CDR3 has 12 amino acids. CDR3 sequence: CASSLNAGEQYF. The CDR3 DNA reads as TGTGCCAGCAGCTTGAACGCGGGGGAGCAGTACTTC.

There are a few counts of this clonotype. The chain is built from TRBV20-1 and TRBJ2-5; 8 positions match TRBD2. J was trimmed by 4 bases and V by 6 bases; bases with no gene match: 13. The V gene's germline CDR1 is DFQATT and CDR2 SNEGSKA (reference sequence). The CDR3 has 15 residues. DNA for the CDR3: TGCAGTGCGATACCTAGCGGGTGGGGGGGAGAGACCCAGTACTTC. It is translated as CSAIPSGWGGETQYF.

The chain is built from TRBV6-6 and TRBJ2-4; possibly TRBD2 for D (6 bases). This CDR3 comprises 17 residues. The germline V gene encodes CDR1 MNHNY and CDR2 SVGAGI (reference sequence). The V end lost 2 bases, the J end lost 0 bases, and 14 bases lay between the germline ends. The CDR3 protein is CASSYAGGTLAKNIQYF. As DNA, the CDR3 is TGTGCCAGCAGTTACGCAGGAGGGACGCTAGCCAAAAACATTCAGTACTTC.